This T cell receptor (beta chain) was found in a study of Graves' ophthalmopathy and Graves' hyperthyroidism. Amplifying from RNA transcripts, the study obtained TCR beta CDR3 regions. The library came from an HTBI-primed first-round RT-PCR and a second-round multiplex PCR. MiXCR, applied by TCRdb to the multiplex PCR reads, yields one record per CDR3 protein. The table lists 360,000 or so distinct CDR3 sequences, around 16% of them singletons, with around 1.4% in the top ten. Notes on the study in general: Predictions made by the model for ophthalmopathy progression reached 65% to 71% sensitivity and almost 75% specificity.

This clonotype was seen repeatedly, ten times or more. What it binds is unknown. This CDR3 is built from 14 residues. V dropped 6 bases and J dropped 3; count of bases not matched to a gene: 9. Germline V gene data show CDR1 as DFQATT and CDR2 as SNEGSKA (reference sequence). The chain is built from TRBV20-1 and TRBJ1-1; TRBD1 matches at 8 bases. Sequences were obtained from peripheral blood. The TCR comes from a woman aged 18-29 years with Graves' ophthalmopathy. The CDR3 loop is CSADAGTGDTEAFF. The CDR3 coding sequence is TGCAGTGCGGACGCCGGGACAGGTGACACTGAAGCTTTCTTT.